This T cell receptor beta chain stems from a study of T cell repertoires in cytomegalovirus infection. Overall study context: In public TCR beta signatures, there were indications of both CMV infection and matching HLA type.

This clonotype was found many times. Its antigen is unknown. Whole-study findings and limits: Dominating the ex vivo response were HLA-C-restricted CMV-specific TCR beta clonotypes. Summed frequency of shared TCR beta families picked out CMV carriers who also had the relevant HLA.

Via MiXCR, TCRdb re-called the reads, giving one row per CDR3 protein. This sample carries roughly 300,000 distinct CDR3 sequences, roughly 9.5% of them seen once, and the ten largest clones take 3.5% to 4.5%. There are 18 residues in the CDR3. V was clipped by 3 bases and J by 1 base; unmatched bases: 13. This TCR was recovered from a human donor in good health (CMV status not recorded). Some clones in this sample may be carry-over from other donors' samples. This rearrangement joins TRBV12-3 or TRBV12-4 to TRBJ2-5, with 8 nucleotides matching TRBD2. Sample: PBMCs. CDR3 sequence (DNA): TGTGCCAGCAGTTTCTTGGGGGGACTAGATGGGACCCAAGAGACCCAGTACTTC. Translated, it gives CASSFLGGLDGTQETQYF.